These 25 T cell receptor beta chains were all obtained from the same sample, sequenced in a study of T cells in localized non-small cell lung cancer. Method: immunoSEQ multiplex PCR; TCRdb's copy keeps in-frame clones and lacks some. This table holds about 52,000 clones, 70% to 90% found once. The source material was PBMCs, sampled before any cancer treatment. These TCRs come from a female donor with stage II lung adenocarcinoma.

This clone has more than one count but fewer than ten. The chain carries TRBV5-4 and TRBJ1-1; 8 bases are shared with TRBD1. Trimming at V came to 4 bases and at J to 5 bases, leaving 10 bases not matched to a gene. Germline V gives CDR1 SGHNT, CDR2 YYREEE (reference sequence). The CDR3 is 15 amino acids. CDR3 region: CASSPPQGAGTEAFF. For the CDR3, the DNA is TGTGCCAGCAGCCCACCCCAGGGGGCGGGGACTGAAGCTTTCTTT.

This clone came up a few times. The rearrangement joins TRBV9 to TRBJ2-7; D unclear. Deletions cut 3 bases from V and 9 bases from J, with 13 bases between. CDR1 and CDR2 from the germline V gene are SGDLS and YYNGEE. CDR3 length equals 12 residues. In DNA, the CDR3 is TGTGCCAGCAGCGGCACAGATGATGCGCAGTACTTC. Amino acid sequence: CASSGTDDAQYF.

The chain joins TRBV4-1 to TRBJ2-2; a weak D match, TRBD2 (5 bases). Trimming pared 0 bases from V and 7 bases from J, leaving 9 bases between. The CDR3 loop spans 14 amino acids. Germline V gives CDR1 MGHRA, CDR2 YSYEKL. The CDR3 is CASSQDPGNGELFF. The CDR3, as DNA: TGCGCCAGCAGCCAAGATCCGGGAAACGGGGAGCTGTTTTTT.

Only one count was recorded for this clone. This chain connects TRBV28 to TRBJ1-2; weak D call: TRBD1 (5 bases). CDR3 size: 13 residues. Germline-derived CDR1 and CDR2 are MDHEN and SYDVKM. The V and J ends lost 6 bases and 1 base respectively, with 9 bases between them. In DNA, the CDR3 is TGTGCCAGCAGAGACAGCAGTAACTATGGCTACACCTTC. Amino acids: CASRDSSNYGYTF.

This clone was seen only a few times. The rearrangement links TRBV29-1 to TRBJ2-7; D not certain. The CDR3 extends over 10 amino acids. The germline V gene encodes CDR1 SQVTM and CDR2 ANQGSEA. V was cut by 5 bases and J by 4 bases, with 6 bases left in between. CDR3 residues: CSVIMYEQYF. The CDR3 DNA reads as TGCAGCGTTATCATGTACGAGCAGTACTTC.

The V gene is TRBV11-2, the J gene TRBJ2-3, with TRBD1 identical over 9 bases. Germline trimming cut 1 base from V and 2 bases from J; bases unmatched to any gene: 10. This CDR3 contains 18 residues. Germline V CDR1 and CDR2: SGHAT, FQNNGV. CDR3 region: CASSLGLTGGIPTDTQYF. CDR3 bases: TGTGCCAGCAGCTTAGGCTTGACAGGGGGTATCCCCACAGATACGCAGTATTTT.

V usage is TRBV11-2 and J usage is TRBJ2-7; 8 positions match TRBD1. CDR1 SGHAT and CDR2 FQNNGV come from the germline V gene. Losses at the gene ends were 5 bases for V and 6 bases for J; bases not matched to a gene: 9. This CDR3 has 14 amino acids. The CDR3 sequence is CASSINAGQGEQYF. The DNA for the CDR3 is TGTGCCAGCAGCATAAACGCCGGACAGGGCGAGCAGTACTTC.

The chain couples TRBV30 to TRBJ1-2; TRBD1 aligns across 12 bases. This CDR3 has 14 residues. The germline V gene encodes CDR1 GTSNPN and CDR2 SVGIG (reference sequence). V lost 7 bases to trimming and J lost 5 bases; unmatched junction nucleotides: 8. For the CDR3, the DNA is TGTGCCTCCACTCCGGGACAGGGGGCTTATGGCTACACCTTC. Translating it yields CASTPGQGAYGYTF.

The chain has TRBV5-4 and TRBJ1-2, with D uncertain. V was clipped by 0 bases and J by 8 bases, with 5 bases between them. The germline CDR1 and CDR2 sequences are SGHNT and YYREEE (reference sequence). The CDR3 extends over 11 amino acids. The CDR3 region has the DNA TGTGCCAGCAGCTTGGACGAAGGCTACACCTTC. This encodes CASSLDEGYTF.

V usage is TRBV15 and J usage is TRBJ2-5; 8 nucleotides match TRBD1. V lost 3 bases, J lost 0 bases, and 12 bases stayed unmatched. CDR3 length: 18 amino acids. CDR1 and CDR2 from the germline V gene are LNHNV and YYDKDF (reference sequence). The CDR3 DNA sequence: TGTGCCACCAGCAGCGCCTCCGGACAGGGAGTTTACCAAGAGACCCAGTACTTC. Residues: CATSSASGQGVYQETQYF.

The chain carries TRBV13 and TRBJ2-4; D is uncertain. In germline, CDR1 is PRHDT, CDR2 FYEKMQ (reference sequence). This CDR3 is 14 amino acids long. V was cut by 6 bases and J by 2 bases, with 11 bases left in between. This CDR3 is CASSTPDPKNIQYF. The CDR3 region has the DNA TGTGCCAGCAGTACCCCCGACCCCAAAAACATTCAGTACTTC.

The chain uses TRBV4-1 and TRBJ2-1; perhaps TRBD2 as D (6 bases). Germline CDR1 MGHRA, CDR2 YSYEKL. This CDR3 has 17 residues. V was trimmed by 3 bases and J by 8 bases, leaving 23 bases between them. The CDR3 loop reads CASSQGRRGLRDDEQFF. In DNA, the CDR3 is TGCGCCAGCAGCCAGGGGAGGAGGGGACTCCGCGACGATGAGCAGTTCTTC.

The chain couples TRBV6-5 to TRBJ1-1; no firm D call. The CDR3 covers 13 residues. The V gene lost 2 bases and the J gene lost 11 bases, with 15 bases spanning the gap. Germline values: CDR1 MNHEY, CDR2 SVGAGI. CDR3 protein: CASSYLTREGAFF. CDR3 nucleotide sequence: TGTGCCAGCAGTTACCTAACAAGAGAAGGGGCTTTCTTT.

The chain joins TRBV4-2 to TRBJ1-2, with TRBD1 as a possible D gene (5 bases). V was trimmed by 4 bases and J by 0 bases, leaving 24 bases between them. There are 19 residues in the CDR3. Germline loops: CDR1 LGHNA, CDR2 YNFKEQ. CDR3 region: CASSPFGGPVPKTNYGYTF. In DNA, the CDR3 is TGTGCCAGCAGCCCCTTCGGGGGTCCAGTCCCCAAAACTAACTATGGCTACACCTTC.

The chain recombines TRBV21-1 with TRBJ2-7; TRBD1 was called by the table and not checked on the DNA. TRBV21-1 is a listed pseudogene. This CDR3 has 17 residues. This chain's CDR3 is CASSKVFWARPNYEQYF. In DNA form, the CDR3 reads TGTGCCAGCAGCAAAGTATTTTGGGCCAGGCCAAACTACGAGCAGTACTTC.

The genes are TRBV10-3 and TRBJ2-2; 9 bases are a match to TRBD2. The CDR3 totals 16 residues. Germline CDR1 is ENHRY and CDR2 is SYGVKD. The V segment lost 3 bases and the J segment 1 base; nucleotides outside the gene matches: 3. The CDR3 region is CAISDPSGENTGELFF. The DNA of the CDR3 is TGTGCCATCAGTGACCCTAGCGGGGAGAACACCGGGGAGCTGTTTTTT.

The rearrangement links TRBV19 to TRBJ2-5; 8 bases fit TRBD1. The V segment lost 11 bases and the J segment 1 base; nucleotides outside the gene matches: 9. The CDR3 covers 14 residues. Germline lookup yields CDR1 LNHDA and CDR2 SQIVND (reference sequence). The CDR3, as DNA: TGTGCCCCCCCCCGGGACAGGACCCAAGAGACCCAGTACTTC. Its translation is CAPPRDRTQETQYF. Drawing the rest from reference TRBV19 and TRBJ2-5, the complete variable domain is DGGITQSPKYLFRKEGQNVTLSCEQNLNHDAMYWYRQDPGQGLRLIYYSQIVNDFQKGDIAEGYSVSREKKESFPLTVTSAQKNPTAFYLCAPPRDRTQETQYFGPGTRLLVL.

The genes are TRBV6-5 and TRBJ1-5; 7 bases align to TRBD1. In germline, CDR1 is MNHEY, CDR2 SVGAGI. The CDR3 consists of 14 residues. Trimming cost V 2 bases and J 7 bases; bases outside gene matches: 5. The CDR3 here is CASSYTGVHQPQHF. CDR3 sequence (DNA): TGTGCCAGCAGTTACACAGGGGTCCACCAGCCCCAGCATTTT.

The chain combines TRBV4-2 with TRBJ2-1; TRBD1 matches 7 bases. J gave up 6 bases and V 3 bases, and 14 bases lay outside the gene matches. There are 17 residues in the CDR3. Per germline, CDR1 LGHNA and CDR2 YNFKEQ. In DNA form, the CDR3 reads TGTGCCAGCAGCCAGTACCTGTACCGGGACAGCGTCAATGAGCAGTTCTTC. It is translated as CASSQYLYRDSVNEQFF.

The V gene is TRBV6-1, the J gene TRBJ2-7; TRBD1 matches 9 bases. Germline values: CDR1 MNHNS, CDR2 SASEGT. V lost 7 bases and J lost 2; bases outside the gene matches: 6. This CDR3 region has 14 residues. The CDR3: CASNAGTGPYEQYF. CDR3 in DNA: TGTGCCAGCAATGCCGGGACAGGGCCCTACGAGCAGTACTTC.

This clone has a handful of counts. CDR3 nucleotide sequence: TGTGCCTGGAGGGGCGGAAGGGGCAGGAACACTGAAGCTTTCTTT. As protein: CAWRGGRGRNTEAFF. The rearrangement links TRBV30 to TRBJ1-1; a possible D gene is TRBD1 (5 bases). V gave up 3 bases and J gave up 1 base, with 15 bases separating them. In germline, CDR1 is GTSNPN, CDR2 SVGIG (reference sequence). The CDR3 is 15 residues long.

The chain employs TRBV5-1 and TRBJ2-3; TRBD2 matches at 10 bases. Germline CDR1 SGHRS, CDR2 YFSETQ. CDR3 length equals 17 residues. Trimming at V came to 5 bases and at J to 2 bases, leaving 11 bases not matched to a gene. CDR3: CASSMSGGAVVTDTQYF. DNA for the CDR3: TGCGCCAGCAGTATGAGCGGGGGGGCCGTCGTCACAGATACGCAGTATTTT.

The CDR3 bases are TGTGCCAGCAGCTTGGTACTAGCGGGGGGGCTCGACCGGGAGCTGTTTTTT. This gives the protein CASSLVLAGGLDRELFF. V and J are TRBV5-6 and TRBJ2-2, with TRBD2 matching over 13 bases. There are 17 residues in the CDR3. J gave up 9 bases and V 0 bases, and 8 bases lay outside the gene matches. Germline V CDR1 and CDR2: SGHDT, YYEEEE.

This sequence joins TRBV2 and TRBJ1-3; 12 bases map to TRBD1. J lost 5 bases, V lost 9 bases, and 11 bases had no gene match. The CDR3 extends over 16 amino acids. Germline CDR1 reads SNHLY; CDR2 reads FYNNEI. CDR3 bases: TGTGCCAGTTCACCGCTCGGGACAGGGGGCAGAAACACCATATATTTT. This encodes CASSPLGTGGRNTIYF.

This rearrangement joins TRBV27 to TRBJ2-3; TRBD2 is a possible D gene (6 bases). CDR3 length equals 17 residues. Trimming removed 8 bases at V and 0 bases at J, with 21 bases between. CDR1 and CDR2 from the germline V gene are MNHEY and SMNVEV (reference sequence). The CDR3 nucleotides read TGTGCCAGCGCCGGGAACCGGGGGACCACTAGCACAGATACGCAGTATTTT. This translates into CASAGNRGTTSTDTQYF.